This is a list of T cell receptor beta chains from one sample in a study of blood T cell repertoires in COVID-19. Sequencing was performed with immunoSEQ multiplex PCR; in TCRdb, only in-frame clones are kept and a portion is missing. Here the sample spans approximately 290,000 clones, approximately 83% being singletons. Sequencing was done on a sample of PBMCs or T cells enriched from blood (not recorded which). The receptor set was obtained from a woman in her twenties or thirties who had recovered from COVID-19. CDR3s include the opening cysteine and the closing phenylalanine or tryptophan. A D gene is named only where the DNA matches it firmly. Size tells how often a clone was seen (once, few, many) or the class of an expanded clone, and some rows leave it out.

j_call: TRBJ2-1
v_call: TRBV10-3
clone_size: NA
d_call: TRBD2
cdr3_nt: TGTGCCATCAGTTTACTACCGACTAGCGGAGAATACAATGAGCAGTTCTTC
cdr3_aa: CAISLLPTSGEYNEQFF

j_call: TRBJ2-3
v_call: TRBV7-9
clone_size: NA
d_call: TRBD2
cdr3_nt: TGTGCCAGCAGCCAAGGAGTGGCGGGAGGGACGGATACGCAGTATTTT
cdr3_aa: CASSQGVAGGTDTQYF

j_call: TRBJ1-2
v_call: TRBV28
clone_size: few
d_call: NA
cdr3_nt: TGTGCCAGCAGAAAAGGCGGGACCTCCTATGGCTACACCTTC
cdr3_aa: CASRKGGTSYGYTF

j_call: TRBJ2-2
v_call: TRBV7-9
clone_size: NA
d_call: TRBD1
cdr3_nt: TGTGCCAGCAGAGTGGGACAGGAAATTGACACCGGGGAGCTGTTTTTT
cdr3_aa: CASRVGQEIDTGELFF

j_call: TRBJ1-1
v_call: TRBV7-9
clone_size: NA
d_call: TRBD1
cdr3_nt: TGTGCCAGCAGCCCGGGGGACAGCCGGCCGGAGACTGAAGCTTTCTTT
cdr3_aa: CASSPGDSRPETEAFF

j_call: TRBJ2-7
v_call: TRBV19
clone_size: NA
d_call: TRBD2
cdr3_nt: TGTGCCAGTAGTTCTCCGACTCAAACTAGCGGAGCTCCCTACGAGCAGTACTTC
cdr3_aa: CASSSPTQTSGAPYEQYF

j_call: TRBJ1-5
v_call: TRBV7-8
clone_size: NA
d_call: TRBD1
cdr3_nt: TGTGCCAGCAGCTGGGGACAGGGAAGGAATCAGCCCCAGCATTTT
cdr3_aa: CASSWGQGRNQPQHF

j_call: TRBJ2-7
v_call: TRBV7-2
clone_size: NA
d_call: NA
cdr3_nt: TGTGCCAGCAGCTTAGCTGTCGGCTACGAGCAGTACTTC
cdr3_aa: CASSLAVGYEQYF

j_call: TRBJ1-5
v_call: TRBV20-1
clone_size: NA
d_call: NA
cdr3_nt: TGCAGTGCCAGTACAGGGAATCAGCCCCAGCATTTT
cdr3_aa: CSASTGNQPQHF

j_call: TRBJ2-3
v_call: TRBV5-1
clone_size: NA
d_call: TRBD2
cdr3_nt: TGCGCCAGCAGCTCTCTAGCGGAGGGCCTCACAGATACGCAGTATTTT
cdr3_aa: CASSSLAEGLTDTQYF

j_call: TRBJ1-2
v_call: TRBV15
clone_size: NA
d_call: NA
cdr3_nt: TGTGCCACCAGCAGGGACACGCTAAACTATGGCTACACCTTC
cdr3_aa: CATSRDTLNYGYTF

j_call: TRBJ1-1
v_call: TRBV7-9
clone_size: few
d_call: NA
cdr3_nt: TGTGCCAGCAGCTTGGGCGGGGCCGGGGGTGAAGCTTTCTTT
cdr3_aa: CASSLGGAGGEAFF

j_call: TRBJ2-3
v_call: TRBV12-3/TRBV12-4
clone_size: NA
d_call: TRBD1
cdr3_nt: TGTGCCAGCAGAACAGGGGCAGATACGCAGTATTTT
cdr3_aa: CASRTGADTQYF

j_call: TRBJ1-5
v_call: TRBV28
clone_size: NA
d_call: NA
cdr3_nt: TGTGCCAGCAGTTTATCCTTGGGGCGGGGGCAGCCCCAGCATTTT
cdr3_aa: CASSLSLGRGQPQHF

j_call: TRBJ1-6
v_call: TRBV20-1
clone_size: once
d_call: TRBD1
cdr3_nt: TGCAGTGCTAGTGTAGGACAGGGTCGGTCACCCCTCCACTTT
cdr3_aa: CSASVGQGRSPLHF

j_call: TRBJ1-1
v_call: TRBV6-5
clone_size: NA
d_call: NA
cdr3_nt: TGTGCCAGCAGATTACAGGGAAAGGGCACTGAAGCTTTCTTT
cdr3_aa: CASRLQGKGTEAFF

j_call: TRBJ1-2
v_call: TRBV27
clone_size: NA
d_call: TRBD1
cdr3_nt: TGTGCCAGCAGTGGCAGGGGGCGGGTATATGGCTACACCTTC
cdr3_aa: CASSGRGRVYGYTF

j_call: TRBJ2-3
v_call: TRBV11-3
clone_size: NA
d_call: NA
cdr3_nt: TGTGCCAGCAGCTTAGGATGGACTGGCGATACGCAGTATTTT
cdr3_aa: CASSLGWTGDTQYF

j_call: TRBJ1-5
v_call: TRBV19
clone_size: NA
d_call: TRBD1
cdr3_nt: TGTGCCAGTAGCCCAGGGGGCGGCAATCAGCCCCAGCATTTT
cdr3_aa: CASSPGGGNQPQHF

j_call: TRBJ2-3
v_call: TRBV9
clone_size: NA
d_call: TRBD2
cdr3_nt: TGTGCCAGCAGCCCCCAAAGTCTAGCGGGGACCAGAGGAGATACGCAGTATTTT
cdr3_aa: CASSPQSLAGTRGDTQYF

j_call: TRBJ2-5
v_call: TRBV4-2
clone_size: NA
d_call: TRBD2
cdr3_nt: TGTGCCAGCAGCCAAGTGAGCCTAGCGGGAGACCAAGAGACCCAGTACTTC
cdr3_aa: CASSQVSLAGDQETQYF

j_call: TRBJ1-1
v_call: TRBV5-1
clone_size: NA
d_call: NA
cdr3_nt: TGCGCCAGCAGCCCCCCGTGGGGGGCTGAAGCTTTCTTT
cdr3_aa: CASSPPWGAEAFF

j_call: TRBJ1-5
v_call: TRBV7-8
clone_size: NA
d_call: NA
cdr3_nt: TGTGCCAGCAGCTTAGCGTCTAATAGCAATCAGCCCCAGCATTTT
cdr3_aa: CASSLASNSNQPQHF

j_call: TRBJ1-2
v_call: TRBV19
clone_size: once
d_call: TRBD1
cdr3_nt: TGTGCCAGTAGTGTCTCGACAGGGAGCCGGAGAAACTATGGCTACACCTTC
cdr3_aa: CASSVSTGSRRNYGYTF

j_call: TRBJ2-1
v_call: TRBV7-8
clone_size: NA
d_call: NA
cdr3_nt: TGTGCCAGCAGGAGGAGGGCCCCGGATCCCTACAATGAGCAGTTCTTC
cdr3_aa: CASRRRAPDPYNEQFF

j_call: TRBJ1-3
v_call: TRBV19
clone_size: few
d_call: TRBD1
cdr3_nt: TGTGCCAGCCGGGATGGGACAGGGTCTGGAAACACCATATATTTT
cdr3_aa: CASRDGTGSGNTIYF

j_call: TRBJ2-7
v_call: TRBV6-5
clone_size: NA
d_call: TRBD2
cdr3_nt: TGTGCCAGCAGCCAGACTAGCGCATTTTACGAGCAGTACTTC
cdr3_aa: CASSQTSAFYEQYF

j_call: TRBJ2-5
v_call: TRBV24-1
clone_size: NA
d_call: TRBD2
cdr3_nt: TGTGCCACCAGTGACCCCGGACTAGGTGGCGGCCAGCACCAAGAGACCCAGTACTTC
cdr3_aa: CATSDPGLGGGQHQETQYF

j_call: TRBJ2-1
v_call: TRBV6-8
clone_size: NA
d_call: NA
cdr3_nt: TGTGCCAGCGGAGGACGCAATGAGCAGTTCTTC
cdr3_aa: CASGGRNEQFF

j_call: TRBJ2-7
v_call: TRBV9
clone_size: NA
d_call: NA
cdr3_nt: TGTGCCAGCAGCGTAGCTCGAGAAACCTACGAGCAGTACTTC
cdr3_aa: CASSVARETYEQYF

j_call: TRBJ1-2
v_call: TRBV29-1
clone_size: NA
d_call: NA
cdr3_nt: TGCAGCGTTGTATCGCGGGGGACAAACTATGGCTACACCTTC
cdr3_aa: CSVVSRGTNYGYTF

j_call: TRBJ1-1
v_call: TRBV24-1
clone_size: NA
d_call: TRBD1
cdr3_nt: TGTGCCACCAGTGATTTTCACTCGGGGCAGGGGGCTACGGACACTGAAGCTTTCTTT
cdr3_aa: CATSDFHSGQGATDTEAFF

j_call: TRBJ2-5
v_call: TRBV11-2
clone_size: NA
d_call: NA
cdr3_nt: TGTGCCAGCAGCTTAACCACCGGGACAAATAAAGGGACCCAGTACTTC
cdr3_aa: CASSLTTGTNKGTQYF

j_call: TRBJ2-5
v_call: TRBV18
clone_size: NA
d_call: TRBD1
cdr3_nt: TGTGCCAGCTCACCACGGACAGGGGGCCAAGAGACCCAGTACTTC
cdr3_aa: CASSPRTGGQETQYF

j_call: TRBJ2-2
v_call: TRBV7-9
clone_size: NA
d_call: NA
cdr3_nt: TGTGCCAGCAGCTCCCCCGGGACAAACACCGGGGAGCTGTTTTTT
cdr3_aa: CASSSPGTNTGELFF

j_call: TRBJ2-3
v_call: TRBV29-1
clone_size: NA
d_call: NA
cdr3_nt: TGCAGCGTTAGGTTCAGGGATACGCAGTATTTT
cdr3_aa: CSVRFRDTQYF

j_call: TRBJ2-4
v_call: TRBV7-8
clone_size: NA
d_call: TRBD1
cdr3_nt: TGTGCCAGCAGCTTAGATCAGGGACAGGGAAAATCGACCAAAAACATTCAGTACTTC
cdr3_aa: CASSLDQGQGKSTKNIQYF

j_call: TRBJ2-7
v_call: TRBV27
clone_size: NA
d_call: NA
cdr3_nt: TGTGCCAGCAGCGACCCCGCCGGGACTCGATACTACGAGCAGTACTTC
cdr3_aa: CASSDPAGTRYYEQYF

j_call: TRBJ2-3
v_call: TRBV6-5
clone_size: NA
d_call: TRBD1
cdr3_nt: TGTGCCAGCTCGACAGGGTGGGGCACAGATACGCAGTATTTT
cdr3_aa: CASSTGWGTDTQYF

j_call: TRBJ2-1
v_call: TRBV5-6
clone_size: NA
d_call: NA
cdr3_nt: TGTGCCAGCAGCTTGGGGCAGTACAATGAGCAGTTCTTC
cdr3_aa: CASSLGQYNEQFF

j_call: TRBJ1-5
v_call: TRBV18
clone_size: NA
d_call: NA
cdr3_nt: TGTGCCAGCTCACCACCGTGGGGGGGACCGTATCAGCCCCAGCATTTT
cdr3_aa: CASSPPWGGPYQPQHF

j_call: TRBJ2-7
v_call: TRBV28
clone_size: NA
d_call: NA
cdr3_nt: TGTGCCAGCTGCGGCGGAGCGTCCTACGAGCAGTACTTC
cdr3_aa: CASCGGASYEQYF

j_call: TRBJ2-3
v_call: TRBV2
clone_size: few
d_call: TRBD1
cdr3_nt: TGTGCCAGCGGAGGGGAGGGACAGGGAACAGATACGCAGTATTTT
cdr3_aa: CASGGEGQGTDTQYF

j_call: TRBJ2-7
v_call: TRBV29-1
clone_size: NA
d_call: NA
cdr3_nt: TGCAGCGTTGGGCGACCAGGCTACGAGCAGTACTTC
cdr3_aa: CSVGRPGYEQYF

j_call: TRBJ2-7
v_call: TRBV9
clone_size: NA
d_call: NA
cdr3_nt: TGTGCCAGCAGCGTAGGAACAGGGCTCCACGAGCAGTACTTC
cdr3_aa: CASSVGTGLHEQYF

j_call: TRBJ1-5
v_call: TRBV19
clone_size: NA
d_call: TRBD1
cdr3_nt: TGTGCCAGTAGTATTGGGGTGGACCGGGACAGGGTTCAGCCCCAGCATTTT
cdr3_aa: CASSIGVDRDRVQPQHF

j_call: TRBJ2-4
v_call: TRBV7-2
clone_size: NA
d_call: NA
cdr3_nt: TGTGCCAGCAGCTTAAGTTCCCTGCCGGAAAACATTCAGTACTTC
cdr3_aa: CASSLSSLPENIQYF

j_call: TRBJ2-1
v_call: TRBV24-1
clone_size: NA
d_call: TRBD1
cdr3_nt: TGTGCCACCAGTGATTGGGGGACAGGGATACACAATGAGCAGTTCTTC
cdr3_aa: CATSDWGTGIHNEQFF